This entry concerns a single T cell receptor (beta chain). The sample is drawn from a study of shared clonotypes between healthy human individuals. Trimming took 0 bases from V and 2 from J, leaving 31 bases between them. The CDR3 consists of 22 residues. The germline V gene encodes CDR1 SGHVS and CDR2 FQNEAQ. Only in-frame clones appear in the TCRdb table, and some are missing; sequencing was by immunoSEQ multiplex PCR. Counted here are hundreds of thousands of clones, around four fifths occurring once; the ten biggest clones make up roughly 2%. Sample: memory CD4+ T cells sorted from blood. Subset reported: CD45RA-negative fraction. The receptor was derived from a woman aged 25-40 years in good health. J is TRBJ1-1 and V is TRBV7-8; D is ambiguous. The CDR3 protein is CASSLARIDIPGLHPFNTEAFF. CDR3 nucleotides: TGTGCCAGCAGCTTAGCGCGGATCGACATCCCGGGTCTTCATCCTTTCAACACTGAAGCTTTCTTT.